The 13 T cell receptor beta chains given below trace back to one sample, sequenced in a study of blood T cells in healthy people across ages. Then a second PCR, running about 6 to 11 cycles, was carried out with a sample-barcoded 5' primer and a J-beta primer mix. TCRdb reanalysed the 5' RACE reads using MiXCR and keeps one entry per CDR3 protein. The sample lists a few hundred thousand distinct CDR3 sequences, roughly half occurring once. The sample consisted of blood. These receptors all come from a man aged 60 to 69 in good health.

The chain couples TRBV11-3 to TRBJ2-1; TRBD2 might be the D (6 bases). V was cut by 2 bases and J by 10 bases, with 12 bases left in between. Germline values: CDR1 SGHNT, CDR2 YENEEA. This CDR3 is built from 13 residues. The CDR3 nucleotides read TGTGCCAGCAGCTTAAAGGCCGCGGGGGAGCAGTTCTTC. The encoded protein is CASSLKAAGEQFF.

The chain employs TRBV9 and TRBJ1-2; D unclear. The CDR3 runs to 12 residues. CDR1 SGDLS and CDR2 YYNGEE come from the germline V gene. Trimming left V 0 bases short and J 7 bases short, with 7 bases between. DNA of the CDR3: TGTGCCAGCAGCGTAGGTATTTCTGGCTACACCTTC. Encoded protein: CASSVGISGYTF.

This sequence joins TRBV20-1 and TRBJ2-1; D may be TRBD2 (6 bases). V was shortened by 2 bases and J by 6 bases, with 14 bases between the two germline ends. CDR1 is DFQATT and CDR2 is SNEGSKA in the germline V gene (reference sequence). This CDR3 region has 14 residues. CDR3 protein: CSARWVGGPNEQFF. For the CDR3, the DNA is TGCAGTGCTAGATGGGTCGGGGGTCCCAATGAGCAGTTCTTC.

The CDR3 spells CASSFPASSGSEGANYNEQFF. DNA of the CDR3: TGTGCCAGCAGTTTCCCCGCGAGTAGCGGGAGCGAAGGGGCGAACTACAATGAGCAGTTCTTC. The rearrangement uses TRBV6-2 or TRBV6-3 and TRBJ2-1; 9 bases line up with TRBD2. The CDR3 is made up of 21 amino acids. Germline CDR1 and CDR2: MNHEY and SVGEGT. V lost 4 bases, J lost 3 bases, and 22 bases stayed unmatched.

This clonotype was picked up many times. This chain connects TRBV6-2 or TRBV6-3 to TRBJ2-1; 8 nucleotides align to TRBD2. V was pared by 2 bases and J by 5 bases, with 5 bases of the junction left unmatched. The CDR3 runs 15 residues. Germline values: CDR1 MNHEY, CDR2 SVGEGT. CDR3: CASSYRAGVNNEQFF. CDR3 in DNA: TGTGCCAGCAGTTACCGAGCGGGGGTAAACAATGAGCAGTTCTTC.

The chain couples TRBV5-1 to TRBJ2-1; 14 nucleotides line up with TRBD2. The ends lost 0 bases at V and 7 bases at J; junction bases unmatched: 6. This CDR3 comprises 17 residues. Germline V gene sequence: CDR1 SGHRS, CDR2 YFSETQ. The CDR3 nucleotides are TGCGCCAGCAGCTTGGACGGGACTAGCGGGAGTATTAATGAGCAGTTCTTC. It specifies CASSLDGTSGSINEQFF.

Comments on this clonotype: One end of the junction does not line up with germline, which may come from a read error. This chain joins TRBV7-9 and TRBJ1-2, with no clear D. Germline lookup yields CDR1 SEHNR and CDR2 FQNEAQ (reference sequence). The CDR3 is made up of 13 amino acids. The CDR3 reads CASSLDEGDGCTF. As DNA, the CDR3 is TGTGCCAGCAGCTTAGACGAGGGCGATGGCTGCACCTTC.

This chain uses TRBV5-6 with TRBJ2-5; D remains ambiguous. Per germline, CDR1 SGHDT and CDR2 YYEEEE. Trimming cost V 3 bases and J 1 base, with 22 bases left between them. This CDR3 region has 18 residues. CDR3 region: CASSSTKRPTVGQETQYF. The CDR3 bases are TGTGCCAGCAGCTCCACCAAAAGGCCCACCGTCGGCCAAGAGACCCAGTACTTC.

The chain employs TRBV28 and TRBJ2-6; D perhaps matches TRBD2 (6 bases). Germline V CDR1 and CDR2: MDHEN, SYDVKM. This CDR3 comprises 17 residues. The ends were cut back, 8 bases at V and 0 bases at J, with 17 bases in the middle. The CDR3 DNA follows: TGTGCCAGCGTATCCGGGACTGGGCTCTCTGGGGCCAACGTCCTGACTTTC. It codes for CASVSGTGLSGANVLTF.

This chain uses TRBV6-5 with TRBJ2-7; either TRBD1 or TRBD2 may supply D (5 bases each). V was cut by 2 bases and J by 6 bases, with 14 bases left in between. Looked up from germline, CDR1 is MNHEY and CDR2 is SVGAGI. CDR3 size: 14 residues. The CDR3 DNA reads TGTGCCAGCAGTTACAGGTCGAGGGGTGGCGAGCAGTACTTC. Amino acids: CASSYRSRGGEQYF.

The chain links TRBV7-8 to TRBJ2-7, with D tentatively TRBD2 (6 bases). The better agreement between TRBJ2-5 and the DNA end casts doubt on the J call. CDR3 length: 13 amino acids. The germline V gene has CDR1 SGHVS and CDR2 FQNEAQ. Here the CDR3 DNA reads TGTGCCAGCAGCTTAGGCGGGGATACGACCCAGTACTTC. It specifies CASSLGGDTTQYF.

About this clonotype itself: A read error may be the cause here, since a much bigger clone is one base away. This chain links TRBV7-8 with TRBJ2-1; 7 bases align to TRBD2. This CDR3 contains 15 residues. Germline trimming cut 4 bases from V and 8 bases from J; bases unmatched to any gene: 11. Per the germline V gene, CDR1 is SGHVS and CDR2 is FQNEAQ. In DNA form, the CDR3 reads TGTGCCAGCAGCTGGACTAGTGGGTCCCTGGATGAGCAGTTCTTC. It translates to CASSWTSGSLDEQFF.

CDR3 nucleotide sequence: TGTGCCAGCAGCACATCCTTAGGGACCTACCAAGAGACCCAGTACTTC. Translating gives CASSTSLGTYQETQYF. This chain links TRBV27 with TRBJ2-5; the D call may be TRBD1 or TRBD2 (5 bases each). Per the germline V gene, CDR1 is MNHEY and CDR2 is SMNVEV (reference sequence). V dropped 6 bases and J dropped 0 bases, with 17 bases sitting between them. This CDR3 has 16 amino acids.